The 24 T cell receptor beta chains reported below all come from one sample, sequenced in a study of blood T cell repertoires in COVID-19. The method was immunoSEQ multiplex PCR; TCRdb's version includes in-frame clones alone and lacks a portion of them. The sample shows some 160,000 clones, roughly 85% of them seen only once. The material sequenced was PBMCs or T cells enriched from blood (not recorded which). All receptors come from a woman in her seventies in a cohort exposed to, infected with or recovered from COVID-19 (not recorded which).

V gene TRBV28 combines with J gene TRBJ1-2, with 8 bases aligning to TRBD1. The CDR3 has 15 residues. CDR1 MDHEN and CDR2 SYDVKM come from the germline V gene. Unmatched junction bases numbered 10, after V lost 6 bases and J lost 4 bases. CDR3 sequence reads: CASSRLYRGIYGYTF. The DNA of the CDR3 is TGTGCCAGCAGCCGACTCTACAGGGGGATCTATGGCTACACCTTC.

J is TRBJ1-5 and V is TRBV7-2; maybe TRBD1 (5 bases). The germline V and J ends were trimmed by 2 bases and 4 bases, with 15 bases remaining between them. The CDR3 sequence is 16 residues long. Germline V gives CDR1 SGHTA, CDR2 FQGNSA. This CDR3 is CASSLWMAGGNQPQHF. The CDR3 DNA follows: TGTGCCAGCAGCTTATGGATGGCGGGGGGTAATCAGCCCCAGCATTTT. The full variable domain, its missing parts supplied by reference TRBV7-2 and TRBJ1-5, is GAGVSQSPSNKVTEKGKDVELRCDPISGHTALYWYRQSLGQGLEFLIYFQGNSAPDKSGLPSDRFSAERTGGSVSTLTIQRTQQEDSAVYLCASSLWMAGGNQPQHFGDGTRLSIL.

The chain is built from TRBV19 and TRBJ1-5; D call uncertain. V dropped 3 bases and J dropped 7 bases, with 10 bases sitting between them. CDR1 LNHDA and CDR2 SQIVND come from the germline V gene (reference sequence). This CDR3 comprises 13 residues. CDR3 in amino acids: CASSMTRGQPQHF. The CDR3 DNA reads as TGTGCCAGTAGTATGACACGAGGGCAGCCCCAGCATTTT.

The V and J genes are TRBV4-2 and TRBJ2-3; TRBD2 aligns across 14 bases. This CDR3 contains 18 residues. Germline CDR1 is LGHNA and CDR2 is YNFKEQ. V lost 4 bases, J lost 4 bases, and 10 bases stayed unmatched. The CDR3 loop is CASSPLNSGLAGADTQYF. CDR3 nucleotide sequence: TGTGCCAGCAGCCCCTTAAACTCGGGACTAGCGGGAGCAGATACGCAGTATTTT.

This chain connects TRBV28 to TRBJ1-5; 8 bases map to TRBD1. The CDR3 covers 15 residues. After removal of 6 bases from V and 3 bases from J, the junction contained 7 bases not matched to a gene. CDR1 MDHEN and CDR2 SYDVKM come from the germline V gene. The CDR3 sequence is CASRPDREANQPQHF. CDR3 DNA sequence: TGTGCCAGCAGGCCGGACAGGGAGGCCAATCAGCCCCAGCATTTT.

The V and J genes are TRBV24-1 and TRBJ2-1, with D perhaps matching TRBD2 (5 bases). V was cut by 4 bases and J by 9 bases, with 12 bases left in between. The CDR3 has 13 residues. Looked up from germline, CDR1 is KGHDR and CDR2 is SFDVKD. Written as DNA, the CDR3 is TGTGCCACCAGTGACAGTACTAGTAGTGAGCAGTTCTTC. It specifies CATSDSTSSEQFF.

The chain is built from TRBV5-8 and TRBJ1-4, with D hard to call. CDR1 is SGHTS and CDR2 is YDEGEE in the germline V gene. The CDR3 is 14 residues long. V gave up 1 base and J gave up 8 bases, with 12 bases separating them. The CDR3 DNA is TGTGCCAGCAGCTTGACAGCCTTGGTGGAAAAACTGTTTTTT. Its translation: CASSLTALVEKLFF. The variable domain in full, completed from reference TRBV5-8 and TRBJ1-4, reads EAGVTQSPTHLIKTRGQQATLRCSPISGHTSVYWYQQALGLGLQFLLWYDEGEERNRGNFPPRFSGRQFPNYSSELNVNALELEDSALYLCASSLTALVEKLFFGSGTQLSVL.

The V call is TRBV4-1, the J call TRBJ2-7; D uncertain. Germline values: CDR1 MGHRA, CDR2 YSYEKL. The CDR3 runs to 15 residues. Trimming left V 1 base short and J 3 bases short, with 13 bases between. The CDR3 reads CASSQVPGSLYEQYF. The CDR3 DNA reads as TGCGCCAGCAGCCAAGTGCCAGGCTCCCTCTACGAGCAGTACTTC.

This sequence joins TRBV11-2 and TRBJ2-7, with D perhaps matching TRBD1 (7 bases). This CDR3 is 14 amino acids long. CDR1 is SGHAT, CDR2 FQNNGV, per germline. V was clipped by 2 bases and J by 2 bases, with 10 bases between them. The DNA for the CDR3 is TGTGCCAGCAGCTTACAGGGGGGAACCTACGAGCAGTACTTC. This sequence encodes CASSLQGGTYEQYF.

This clone turned up a few times. The gene calls are TRBV28 and TRBJ1-5; D perhaps matches TRBD1 (6 bases). V was shortened by 3 bases and J by 2 bases, with 14 bases between the two germline ends. This CDR3 spans 16 amino acids. Germline V CDR1 and CDR2: MDHEN, SYDVKM. The CDR3 region is CASSLGRRGGNQPQHF. The CDR3 region has the DNA TGTGCCAGCAGTTTGGGGCGCAGGGGCGGCAATCAGCCCCAGCATTTT.

This chain links TRBV10-1 with TRBJ2-5; maybe TRBD1 (5 bases). The CDR3 runs 14 residues. Between the trimmed V and J ends, which lost 4 bases and 5 bases, there was a span of 14 bases. Germline lookup yields CDR1 WNHNN and CDR2 SYGVQD (reference sequence). CDR3 nucleotides: TGCGCCAGCAGTGGCCAAGGGAAGGGGGAGACCCAGTACTTC. Protein product: CASSGQGKGETQYF.

This chain connects TRBV24-1 to TRBJ2-6, with 7 bases matching TRBD2. The CDR3 is 15 amino acids. With V trimmed by 4 bases and J by 2 bases, 1 base remained unmatched. Germline CDR1 and CDR2: KGHDR and SFDVKD. As DNA, the CDR3 is TGTGCCACCAGTGACGGGGGGACTGGGGCCAACGTCCTGACTTTC. This sequence encodes CATSDGGTGANVLTF.

This clone was picked up a small number of times. This chain uses TRBV13 with TRBJ2-7; 7 nucleotides align to TRBD2. The V segment lost 2 bases and the J segment 0 bases; nucleotides outside the gene matches: 16. CDR3 length: 19 residues. Germline V lookup: CDR1 PRHDT, CDR2 FYEKMQ (reference sequence). CDR3: CASSLLAWAGAGSSYEQYF. In nucleotides, the CDR3 is TGTGCCAGCAGCTTACTCGCCTGGGCGGGAGCGGGGAGCTCCTACGAGCAGTACTTC. Full variable domain (rest looked up from reference TRBV13 and TRBJ2-7): AAGVIQSPRHLIKEKRETATLKCYPIPRHDTVYWYQQGPGQDPQFLISFYEKMQSDKGSIPDRFSAQQFSDYHSELNMSSLELGDSALYFCASSLLAWAGAGSSYEQYFGPGTRLTVT.

This chain uses TRBV4-2 with TRBJ2-3; 10 nucleotides align to TRBD2. Germline V CDR1 and CDR2: LGHNA, YNFKEQ. V was pared by 2 bases and J by 0 bases, with 8 bases of the junction left unmatched. The length of the CDR3 is 18 residues. CDR3 amino acids: CASSQRPLAGFSTDTQYF. For the CDR3, the DNA is TGTGCCAGCAGCCAAAGGCCACTAGCGGGATTTAGCACAGATACGCAGTATTTT.

The rearrangement links TRBV6-5 to TRBJ1-5; D uncertain. This CDR3 comprises 15 residues. The germline V gene has CDR1 MNHEY and CDR2 SVGAGI. V gave up 5 bases and J gave up 1 base, with 12 bases separating them. As DNA, the CDR3 is TGTGCCAGCAGTATCCACCATGGCAGCAATCAGCCCCAGCATTTT. Its protein is CASSIHHGSNQPQHF.

The chain joins TRBV29-1 to TRBJ2-1; 8 bases agree with TRBD2. V dropped 3 bases and J dropped 0; count of bases not matched to a gene: 7. Germline lookup yields CDR1 SQVTM and CDR2 ANQGSEA. This CDR3 is built from 16 residues. The CDR3 region has the DNA TGCAGCGTTGAGTACGTAGCGGGGCCCTCCTACAATGAGCAGTTCTTC. Protein: CSVEYVAGPSYNEQFF.

This clone appeared a few times. The chain recombines TRBV5-1 with TRBJ2-1; TRBD2 aligns across 10 bases. The CDR3 has 16 amino acids. Germline V CDR1 and CDR2: SGHRS, YFSETQ. J gave up 2 bases and V 1 base, and 3 bases lay outside the gene matches. In DNA form, the CDR3 reads TGCGCCAGCAGCTTGTTAGGGACTAGCGCCTACAATGAGCAGTTCTTC. Translating gives CASSLLGTSAYNEQFF.

V is TRBV5-8 and J is TRBJ2-5; TRBD2 might be the D (6 bases). Per the germline V gene, CDR1 is SGHTS and CDR2 is YDEGEE. V was cut by 2 bases and J by 1 base, with 9 bases left in between. CDR3 length: 14 residues. The CDR3 region is CASSLGGAQETQYF. The CDR3 DNA reads as TGTGCCAGCAGCTTAGGAGGGGCCCAAGAGACCCAGTACTTC.

J is TRBJ2-5 and V is TRBV5-1; weak D call: TRBD2 (6 bases). The CDR3 totals 14 residues. Trimming stripped 4 bases from V and 2 bases from J, with 12 bases between. The germline V gene has CDR1 SGHRS and CDR2 YFSETQ. CDR3: CASSPDSGQETQYF. The CDR3 bases are TGCGCCAGCAGCCCAGATAGCGGACAAGAGACCCAGTACTTC.

J is TRBJ2-1 and V is TRBV19; 10 nucleotides align to TRBD2. The ends lost 4 bases at V and 8 bases at J; junction bases unmatched: 8. Germline values: CDR1 LNHDA, CDR2 SQIVND (reference sequence). The CDR3 totals 15 residues. In nucleotides, the CDR3 is TGTGCCAGTAGTACCTCAAGCGGGAGGGCCGATGAGCAGTTCTTC. It codes for CASSTSSGRADEQFF.

This clone showed up just a few times. This chain connects TRBV6-5 to TRBJ2-1, with TRBD2 matching 10 bases. The CDR3 is 16 amino acids. Looked up from germline, CDR1 is MNHEY and CDR2 is SVGAGI. V shed 0 bases, J shed 7 bases, and the junction held 6 bases outside the gene matches. CDR3 coding DNA: TGTGCCAGCAGTTACTCAACGTCACTAGCGGGGAATGAGCAGTTCTTC. It encodes CASSYSTSLAGNEQFF.

This clone was recorded once. The chain joins TRBV20-1 to TRBJ1-3; no clear D gene. There are 14 residues in the CDR3. Trimming removed 3 bases at V and 4 bases at J, with 13 bases between. The germline V gene has CDR1 DFQATT and CDR2 SNEGSKA (reference sequence). Written as DNA, the CDR3 is TGCAGTGCTAGTGGAGGGTTGAGAGGAAACACCATATATTTT. Its translation: CSASGGLRGNTIYF.

The chain has TRBV28 and TRBJ1-5; D not resolved. Trimming removed 7 bases from V and 0 bases from J, with 13 bases in between. Germline V gene lookup returns CDR1 MDHEN and CDR2 SYDVKM. The CDR3 length is 15 residues. CDR3 coding DNA: TGTGCCAGCAATCCGGGGTCCCATAGCAATCAGCCCCAGCATTTT. Encoded protein: CASNPGSHSNQPQHF.

On this clone itself: Its ends do not fully match the called genes, so a read error is possible. V gene TRBV12-3 or TRBV12-4 combines with J gene TRBJ2-7; D is perhaps TRBD1 (6 bases). This CDR3 is built from 11 residues. The CDR3 DNA reads TGTGCCAGCAGTTTAGCGGGGGCGGAGTTTTTC. Translation gives CASSLAGAEFF.